Following are 7 T cell receptor beta chains from one sample sequenced in a study of blood T cell repertoires in COVID-19. Sequencing was performed with immunoSEQ multiplex PCR; in TCRdb, only in-frame clones are kept and a portion is missing. Here the sample spans about 270,000 clones, around 89% being singletons. Sample: PBMCs or T cells enriched from blood (not recorded which). Receptors originate from a woman under 30 who had recovered from COVID-19.

The CDR3 DNA is TGCGCCAGCAGCCAAGAGGGGGGGAGGAATTCACCCCTCCACTTT. It encodes CASSQEGGRNSPLHF. The rearrangement links TRBV4-1 to TRBJ1-6; possible D gene TRBD1, 5 bases. The germline V gene has CDR1 MGHRA and CDR2 YSYEKL. V lost 0 bases and J lost 7, with 10 bases in between. The CDR3 has 15 amino acids.

CDR3 loop: CASNMDILSGANVLTF. The CDR3 region has the DNA TGTGCCAGCAACATGGACATCCTCTCTGGGGCCAACGTCCTGACTTTC. This chain joins TRBV7-9 and TRBJ2-6, with D possibly being TRBD1 (5 bases). Germline CDR1 SEHNR, CDR2 FQNEAQ (reference sequence). Trimming took off 7 bases at V and 0 bases at J, with 13 bases between the two ends. The CDR3 contains 16 residues. The full variable domain, its missing parts supplied by reference TRBV7-9 and TRBJ2-6, is DTGVSQNPRHKITKRGQNVTFRCDPISEHNRLYWYRQTLGQGPEFLTYFQNEAQLEKSRLLSDRFSAERPKGSFSTLEIQRTEQGDSAMYLCASNMDILSGANVLTFGAGSRLTVL.

This clone has more than one count but fewer than ten. The chain combines TRBV29-1 with TRBJ2-1; TRBD1 agrees at 10 bases. This CDR3 region has 16 residues. V dropped 4 bases and J dropped 5; count of bases not matched to a gene: 11. Germline CDR1 and CDR2: SQVTM and ANQGSEA. CDR3: CSVVAPGQGLDNEQFF. The CDR3 DNA reads TGCAGCGTTGTGGCTCCGGGACAGGGGCTGGACAATGAGCAGTTCTTC.

This clone was picked up a small number of times. The chain couples TRBV4-1 to TRBJ1-1, with D unclear. Trimming pared 1 base from V and 5 bases from J, leaving 14 bases between. CDR3 length: 15 amino acids. Germline CDR1 MGHRA, CDR2 YSYEKL. CDR3 sequence (DNA): TGCGCCAGCAGCCAAGGATTGACGGGGTTGACTGAAGCTTTCTTT. As protein: CASSQGLTGLTEAFF.

J is TRBJ2-3 and V is TRBV5-1; 11 nucleotides line up with TRBD2. This CDR3 spans 16 amino acids. The V gene's germline CDR1 is SGHRS and CDR2 YFSETQ. V trimming: 0 bases; J trimming: 3 bases; junction bases outside the gene matches: 3. The CDR3 loop reads CASSLALAGDTDTQYF. In nucleotides, the CDR3 is TGCGCCAGCAGCTTGGCACTAGCGGGGGATACAGATACGCAGTATTTT.

The chain joins TRBV2 to TRBJ1-3; D ambiguous. V lost 7 bases to trimming and J lost 0 bases, with 13 bases between them. The length of the CDR3 is 15 residues. Germline V gene lookup returns CDR1 SNHLY and CDR2 FYNNEI. CDR3 sequence: CASTKDDISGNTIYF. CDR3 sequence (DNA): TGTGCCAGCACTAAAGACGACATCTCTGGAAACACCATATATTTT.

The V gene is TRBV19, the J gene TRBJ1-4, with D unresolved. Germline V gene data show CDR1 as LNHDA and CDR2 as SQIVND (reference sequence). This CDR3 comprises 14 residues. V dropped 3 bases and J dropped 0 bases, with 5 bases sitting between them. CDR3 loop: CASSMEPTNEKLFF. The CDR3 bases are TGTGCCAGTAGTATGGAGCCAACTAATGAAAAACTGTTTTTT.